Following are 5 T cell receptor beta chains from one sample sequenced in a study of T cell responses to AZD1222 COVID-19 vaccine. Using immunoSEQ multiplex PCR, the repertoire was profiled, and TCRdb retains in-frame clones only, with some absent. This sample carries 150,000 to 200,000 clones, 90% to 95% of them seen once, and the ten largest clones take about 3.9%. The source material was peripheral blood, sampled on day 0 of AZD1222 vaccination. The receptors derive from an adult in good health.

The chain uses TRBV10-1 and TRBJ2-2; either TRBD1 or TRBD2 may fit D (5 bases each). This CDR3 contains 16 residues. The germline V and J ends were trimmed by 3 bases and 1 base, with 12 bases remaining between them. Germline V gene lookup returns CDR1 WNHNN and CDR2 SYGVQD (reference sequence). DNA for the CDR3: TGCGCCAGCAGTGACCCCGGGACGGAGAACACCGGGGAGCTGTTTTTT. Amino acids: CASSDPGTENTGELFF.

The J gene is TRBJ2-5, the V gene TRBV6-2 or TRBV6-3; no clear D gene. This CDR3 region has 15 residues. V was pared by 4 bases and J by 0 bases, with 12 bases between. CDR1 is MNHEY, CDR2 SVGEGT, per germline. The CDR3 nucleotides are TGTGCCAGCAGTTTCGACCGACATGACCAAGAGACCCAGTACTTC. It is translated as CASSFDRHDQETQYF.

V usage is TRBV27 and J usage is TRBJ2-3; 7 positions agree with TRBD2. The CDR3 contains 16 residues. V dropped 0 bases and J dropped 6; count of bases not matched to a gene: 9. In germline, CDR1 is MNHEY, CDR2 SMNVEV (reference sequence). CDR3 DNA sequence: TGTGCCAGCAGTTTATCGTGGGGCGGGAGCCGCGATACGCAGTATTTT. This translates into CASSLSWGGSRDTQYF.

The gene calls are TRBV6-5 and TRBJ1-2, with 8 nucleotides matching TRBD1. V lost 7 bases to trimming and J lost 5 bases; unmatched junction nucleotides: 9. Germline V gives CDR1 MNHEY, CDR2 SVGAGI. The CDR3 runs to 14 residues. The CDR3 DNA reads as TGTGCCAGCACCTCCGACAGGGGTGCATATGGCTACACCTTC. It translates to CASTSDRGAYGYTF.

The chain carries TRBV15 and TRBJ2-6, with no clear D. Germline values: CDR1 LNHNV, CDR2 YYDKDF (reference sequence). Trimming cost V 5 bases and J 0 bases, with 8 bases left between them. There are 15 residues in the CDR3. The CDR3 region has the DNA TGTGCCACCAGCCTCCTAGGCTCTGGGGCCAACGTCCTGACTTTC. It codes for CATSLLGSGANVLTF.